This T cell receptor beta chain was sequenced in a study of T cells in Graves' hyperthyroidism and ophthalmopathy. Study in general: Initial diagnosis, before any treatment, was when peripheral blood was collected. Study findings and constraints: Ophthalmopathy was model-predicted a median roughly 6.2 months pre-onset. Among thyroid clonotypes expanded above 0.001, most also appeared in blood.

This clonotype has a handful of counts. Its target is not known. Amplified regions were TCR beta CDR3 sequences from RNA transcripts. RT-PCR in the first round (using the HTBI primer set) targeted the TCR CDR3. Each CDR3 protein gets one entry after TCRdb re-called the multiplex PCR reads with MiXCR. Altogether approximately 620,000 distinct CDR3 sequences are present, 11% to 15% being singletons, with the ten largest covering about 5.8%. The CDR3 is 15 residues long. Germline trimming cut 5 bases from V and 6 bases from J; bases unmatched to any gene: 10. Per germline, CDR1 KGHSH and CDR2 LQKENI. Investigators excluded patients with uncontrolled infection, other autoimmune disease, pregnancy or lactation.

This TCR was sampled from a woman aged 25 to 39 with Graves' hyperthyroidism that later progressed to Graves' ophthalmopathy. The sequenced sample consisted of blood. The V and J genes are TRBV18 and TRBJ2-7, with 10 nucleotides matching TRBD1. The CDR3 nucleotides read TGTGCCAGCTCATCTAAGTTCGGACAGGGGGGCGAGCAGTACTTC. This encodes CASSSKFGQGGEQYF.